The 8 T cell receptor beta chains in this list originate from one sample, sequenced in a study of blood T cell repertoires in COVID-19 (dated by TCRdb to 2020 to 2021). Receptor amplification or capture employed the immunoSEQ multiplex PCR assay. Drawn from immuneACCESS, this table holds only the in-frame rearrangements with V and J called that TCRdb kept. Clones are partly lost; checked studies trace under half to an unresolved V gene and leave the rest unexplained. This sample has 130,000 or so clones in its table, and more than 80% of those were observed once. Jointly, the top ten make up roughly 4.7% of the sample. Source material: peripheral blood. The receptor source for this set is a man between 35 and 55 years old with acute or convalescent COVID-19.

J is TRBJ1-1 and V is TRBV9; the D gene is possibly TRBD1 (6 bases). Germline V gene lookup returns CDR1 SGDLS and CDR2 YYNGEE. The CDR3 covers 15 residues. V lost 7 bases and J lost 0, with 16 bases in between. CDR3 sequence (DNA): TGTGCCAGCTCGGGACACGGGATGTTGAACACTGAAGCTTTCTTT. Translation: CASSGHGMLNTEAFF.

The V call is TRBV24-1, the J call TRBJ1-1; TRBD1 might be the D (5 bases). The V and J ends lost 3 bases and 4 bases respectively, with 8 bases between them. The CDR3 runs 13 residues. The germline gives CDR1 KGHDR, CDR2 SFDVKD. The CDR3: CATSDPDSTEAFF. The CDR3 bases are TGTGCCACCAGTGATCCTGACAGCACTGAAGCTTTCTTT.

The V gene is TRBV10-3, the J gene TRBJ1-1, with D maybe TRBD1 (6 bases). From germline, CDR1 is ENHRY and CDR2 SYGVKD. Trimming shortened V by 8 bases and J by 5 bases, and 42 bases separated the two germline ends. This CDR3 has 22 residues. The CDR3 coding sequence is TGTGCCATCTCAACCTCTTTCTCCGTAGTACAGGGAAAAAGGGCCGAGAGAACTGAAGCTTTCTTT. Amino acids: CAISTSFSVVQGKRAERTEAFF.

In its sample, this clone was seen once. The rearrangement joins TRBV30 to TRBJ1-2; TRBD1 is a possible D gene (6 bases). There are 13 residues in the CDR3. Per germline, CDR1 GTSNPN and CDR2 SVGIG (reference sequence). V gave up 3 bases and J gave up 2 bases, with 10 bases separating them. The chain's CDR3 is CAWSSTGNYGYTF. CDR3 coding DNA: TGTGCCTGGAGCTCGACAGGCAACTATGGCTACACCTTC.

The chain's CDR3 is CASRRCQGAHRTVNYGYTF. CDR3 sequence (DNA): TGTGCCAGCAGGCGCTGCCAGGGGGCCCATCGGACTGTTAACTATGGCTACACCTTC. The chain is built from TRBV21-1 and TRBJ1-2; the table gives TRBD1 as D, unverified against the DNA. TRBV21-1 is an annotated pseudogene. The CDR3 has 19 amino acids.

J is TRBJ1-4 and V is TRBV7-2; a weak D match, TRBD1 (5 bases). CDR1 and CDR2 from the germline V gene are SGHTA and FQGNSA. The CDR3 loop spans 15 amino acids. Trimming took off 4 bases at V and 3 bases at J, with 12 bases between the two ends. CDR3 protein: CASSSATVANEKLFF. The CDR3, as DNA: TGTGCCAGCAGCTCAGCGACAGTGGCTAATGAAAAACTGTTTTTT.

V usage is TRBV19 and J usage is TRBJ1-1; D is unclear. V lost 7 bases to trimming and J lost 6 bases, with 15 bases between them. Looked up from germline, CDR1 is LNHDA and CDR2 is SQIVND (reference sequence). There are 13 residues in the CDR3. CDR3 DNA: TGTGCCAGTACCTCTAACCATAACGCTGAAGCTTTCTTT. It is translated as CASTSNHNAEAFF. Variable domain in full (rest from reference TRBV19 and TRBJ1-1): DGGITQSPKYLFRKEGQNVTLSCEQNLNHDAMYWYRQDPGQGLRLIYYSQIVNDFQKGDIAEGYSVSREKKESFPLTVTSAQKNPTAFYLCASTSNHNAEAFFGQGTRLTVV.

This clone was observed once. The V gene is TRBV9, the J gene TRBJ1-6, with unresolved D. The V and J ends lost 0 bases and 7 bases respectively, with 11 bases between them. Germline V gene lookup returns CDR1 SGDLS and CDR2 YYNGEE. This CDR3 is 15 amino acids long. The CDR3 region is CASSVGATGNSPLHF. In DNA, the CDR3 is TGTGCCAGCAGCGTAGGGGCCACGGGGAATTCACCCCTCCACTTT.